The source of this T cell receptor beta chain is a study of blood T cell repertoires in COVID-19. Study at large: COVID-19 samples collected from the United States, Italy and Spain covered acute and convalescent phases.

This clone was counted once. TCRdb keeps only in-frame clones here, not all; method: immunoSEQ multiplex PCR. The sample holds 89,000 or so clones, more than 75% seen once. Sequencing used peripheral blood. The source is a man in his fifties or sixties with active COVID-19.

The CDR3 reads CASTPEGGHFYGYTF. The CDR3, as DNA: TGTGCCAGTACCCCTGAGGGGGGGCATTTCTATGGCTACACCTTC. The rearrangement uses TRBV19 and TRBJ1-2; weak D call: TRBD1 (6 bases). Germline lookup yields CDR1 LNHDA and CDR2 SQIVND (reference sequence). CDR3 size: 15 residues. The V end was cut by 7 bases, the J end by 4 bases, with 19 bases between. Filled out from reference TRBV19 and TRBJ1-2, the complete variable domain reads DGGITQSPKYLFRKEGQNVTLSCEQNLNHDAMYWYRQDPGQGLRLIYYSQIVNDFQKGDIAEGYSVSREKKESFPLTVTSAQKNPTAFYLCASTPEGGHFYGYTFGSGTRLTVV.